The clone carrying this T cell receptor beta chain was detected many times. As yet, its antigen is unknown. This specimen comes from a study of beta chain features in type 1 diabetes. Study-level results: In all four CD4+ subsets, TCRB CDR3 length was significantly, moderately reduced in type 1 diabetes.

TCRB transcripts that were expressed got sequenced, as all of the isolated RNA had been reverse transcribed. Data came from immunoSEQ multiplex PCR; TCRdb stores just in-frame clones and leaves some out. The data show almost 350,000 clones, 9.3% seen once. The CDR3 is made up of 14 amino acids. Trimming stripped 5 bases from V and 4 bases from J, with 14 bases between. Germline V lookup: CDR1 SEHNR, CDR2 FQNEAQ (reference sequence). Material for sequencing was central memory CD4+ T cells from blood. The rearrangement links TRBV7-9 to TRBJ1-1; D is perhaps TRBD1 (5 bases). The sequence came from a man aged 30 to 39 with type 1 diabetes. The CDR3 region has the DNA TGTGCCAGCAGCCAGACTGGGGGGTTCACTGAAGCTTTCTTT. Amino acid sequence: CASSQTGGFTEAFF.